The T cell receptor (beta chain) described here comes from a study of blood T cell repertoires in COVID-19. Study in general: COVID-19 samples from acute and convalescent phases originated in the United States, Italy and Spain. Sources were T cells, B-cell-depleted T cells, or PBMCs; the material itself was cDNA or gDNA.

In the authors' workflow: Estimates of nucleated cell counts were drawn from the amplification of reference gene primers. The table came from immunoSEQ multiplex PCR; TCRdb's copy has only in-frame clones and leaves some out. That table supplies the V and J calls and clone size; D and trimming were determined from the DNA. Of under 300,000 clones in the sample, around 84% were seen once. The Seattle patients, enrolled during active infection, were followed longitudinally. In germline, CDR1 is KGHDR, CDR2 SFDVKD. CDR3 length: 17 residues. Trimming removed 3 bases from V and 5 bases from J; junction bases left unmatched: 13.

The receptor comes from a human donor with COVID-19, enrolled during active disease. The donor label of this sample is uncertain. The source material was peripheral blood. J is TRBJ2-5 and V is TRBV24-1; 8 nucleotides align to TRBD1. CDR3 residues: CATSDPGQGLSRETQYF. The CDR3 DNA follows: TGTGCCACCAGTGATCCCGGACAGGGCCTTAGCCGGGAGACCCAGTACTTC.